This T cell receptor beta chain is from a study of T cells in Graves' hyperthyroidism and ophthalmopathy (dated by TCRdb to the late 2010s). Regarding the research as a whole: Peripheral blood samples were taken at initial diagnosis, before any treatment was given. To identify TCR V-J signatures that set the groups apart, the researchers used a discovery cohort of 100 or so patients, made up of around 40 with Graves' ophthalmopathy and some 55 with stable Graves' hyperthyroidism. Prospective prediction of ophthalmopathy was tested in an independent validation cohort consisting of fewer than 20 hyperthyroidism patients and some 17 patients who later progressed to ophthalmopathy. The roughly 94 discovery patients were randomly divided into training and test sets at a 7:3 ratio. In addition, the study compared T-cell repertoires in thyroid tissue and in blood from six Graves' hyperthyroidism patients. Once sampling was done, hyperthyroidism patients were given methimazole at a starting dose of 30 mg daily, whereas ophthalmopathy patients were given high-dose intravenous methylprednisolone. The paper describes TCR Vbeta CDR3 sequencing of fewer than 150 peripheral blood samples, made up of 43 ophthalmopathy patients, around 78 hyperthyroidism patients and some 17 progressor patients. Overall results and qualifications from the work: In validation, the model predicted progression to ophthalmopathy a median of 6.5 months before onset, with about 67% sensitivity and more than 72% specificity. Sample size was not statistically predetermined, and blinding of investigators to group allocation was not performed. Most expanded thyroid clonotypes (frequency above 0.001) were also detected in blood, a finding suggesting that blood repertoires may reflect thyroid immune responses. A model built on a 13 V-J signature distinguished ophthalmopathy from stable hyperthyroidism, reaching over 85% sensitivity and about 81% specificity in cross-validation and 80%/75% in testing.

With respect to this clonotype: Its antigen remains undetermined. Per-base quality was not reported, and no clone a single base away is much larger than it.

Hyperthyroidism patients were aged 18 to 65 years and newly diagnosed, with disease duration of less than 2 months. Exclusion was applied to patients with uncontrolled infections, other autoimmune diseases, pregnancy or lactation. Diagnoses were established on the basis of clinical symptoms, serum thyroxine and TRAb, thyroid ultrasound, and orbital computed tomography. Blood from progressor patients was drawn when they were first diagnosed with hyperthyroidism, before any ophthalmopathy symptoms appeared. PBMCs were isolated from around 10 ml of fresh peripheral blood by Ficoll-Paque density gradient centrifugation. Patients classed as progressors first received a Graves' hyperthyroidism diagnosis and then went on to develop ophthalmopathy during follow-up. Trizol reagent was used to extract total RNA, and RNA quality was then checked on an Agilent 2100 Bioanalyzer. Trimming removed 2 bases from V and 2 bases from J; the gene matches leave 6 bases unexplained. The CDR1 and CDR2 encoded by the germline V gene are MGHRA and YSYEKL. From the cysteine up to the phenylalanine, the CDR3 has a length of 15 residues. The read is trimmed to its CDR3 DNA, 45 bases read in frame from base 1.

The TCR beta CDR3 regions were amplified from RNA transcripts. The first round of RT-PCR for the TCR CDR3 was performed with the HTBI primer set and the Qiagen OneStep RT-PCR kit. The libraries were constructed in a second round of multiplex PCR and then size-selected and purified. Sequencing of the libraries was done on an Illumina HiSeq2000 using paired-end 100 bp reads. In the paper's pipeline: SOAPnuke was used to process the raw data, throwing out any read that contained adapters or uncalled bases, had a mean Phred below 15, or lacked an exact constant-primer or identifier match. COPE v1.2.5 was used to merge high-quality paired reads, and clonotypes were defined as unique nucleotide sequences. MiTCR v1.1 was used to align the clonotypes against IMGT TRBV, TRBD and TRBJ reference segments. Analysis was restricted to V-J combinations with a frequency above 0.0001, which covered roughly 99% of repertoires. The TCS score was defined as F50 (clonal expansion) divided by E x V (chaos), with BLOSUM62-based TCRdist calculated between CDR3 peptides within each V-J. Welch's t-statistics and random forest reduced 450 to 600 V-J features to roughly 13, which were used in a naive Bayes classifier (R e1071). TCRdb passed the public sequencing reads through fastp at Q25 and MiXCR, retaining productive beta sequences. Entries are consolidated by CDR3 protein sequence, retaining the most common genes and DNA. The authors' filters were not applied to this entry. The sample records roughly 360,000 distinct CDR3 sequences, roughly 13% of which are singletons. The ten largest clones represent around 20% of the sample.

The sample taken for sequencing was blood. The TCR originated in a man aged 25-40 years with Graves' hyperthyroidism that later progressed to Graves' ophthalmopathy. The chain is encoded by TRBV4-1 joined to TRBJ2-7, with TRBD1 matching 7 junction bases. The sequenced DNA: TGCGCCAGCAGCCAAAACCCGGGACAGACCTACGAGCAGTACTTC. Protein translation: CASSQNPGQTYEQYF.